A single sample gave rise to the 17 T cell receptor beta chains below, sequenced in a study of CD8 T cells in ankylosing spondylitis. TCRdb reanalysed the 5' RACE reads using MiXCR and keeps one entry per CDR3 protein. There are fewer than 400,000 distinct CDR3 sequences in the sample; around 20% occur only once, and about 15% lies in the top ten. These receptors have no identified antigens. Study-level findings and limits: Typical of ankylosing spondylitis blood, it appeared, was a TCR beta motif of several highly homologous variants.

Material for sequencing was blood, either unsorted or a sorted T cell fraction (not recorded which). The receptors derive from a male donor with ankylosing spondylitis.

This clonotype was seen repeatedly, ten times or more. The CDR3 nucleotides read TGCAGTGCTGCGGTAAGCTCCTACAATGAGCAGTTCTTC. Translated, it gives CSAAVSSYNEQFF. This chain connects TRBV20-1 to TRBJ2-1; D gene uncertain. Looked up from germline, CDR1 is DFQATT and CDR2 is SNEGSKA (reference sequence). The CDR3 spans 13 residues. The ends were cut back, 5 bases at V and 0 bases at J, with 8 bases in the middle.

A word on this clonotype: One junction end does not reproduce the germline sequence, and a read error may be involved. This chain joins TRBV3-1 and TRBJ2-3; 14 bases fit TRBD2. This CDR3 comprises 15 residues. Germline CDR1 LGHDT, CDR2 YNNKEL (reference sequence). The CDR3 here is CACSQGLAGADTQYF. Written as DNA, the CDR3 is TGTGCCTGCAGCCAGGGACTAGCGGGAGCAGATACGCAGTATTTT.

V usage is TRBV20-1 and J usage is TRBJ1-1, with no clear D. Per germline, CDR1 DFQATT and CDR2 SNEGSKA (reference sequence). The ends were cut back, 4 bases at V and 0 bases at J, with 15 bases in the middle. The length of the CDR3 is 15 residues. The CDR3 sequence: CSAIRLAPMNTEAFF. The CDR3 nucleotides are TGCAGTGCTATTCGGCTAGCCCCCATGAACACTGAAGCTTTCTTT.

V is TRBV5-1 and J is TRBJ2-3, with D perhaps TRBD1 (5 bases). Per germline, CDR1 SGHRS and CDR2 YFSETQ. Between the trimmed V and J ends, which lost 5 bases and 0 bases, there was a span of 16 bases. CDR3 size: 16 residues. DNA for the CDR3: TGCGCCAGCAGTAGATTACCAGACAGAAGCACAGATACGCAGTATTTT. Translated: CASSRLPDRSTDTQYF.

This clonotype was counted only a few times. The chain couples TRBV19 to TRBJ2-7; D is unresolved. Germline assignment: CDR1 LNHDA and CDR2 SQIVND (reference sequence). This CDR3 is built from 13 residues. V was trimmed by 5 bases and J by 3 bases, leaving 11 bases between them. The CDR3: CASSFLDGYEQYF. DNA of the CDR3: TGTGCCAGTAGTTTTCTAGATGGCTACGAGCAGTACTTC. The variable domain in full, with the rest retrieved from reference TRBV19 and TRBJ2-7, is DGGITQSPKYLFRKEGQNVTLSCEQNLNHDAMYWYRQDPGQGLRLIYYSQIVNDFQKGDIAEGYSVSREKKESFPLTVTSAQKNPTAFYLCASSFLDGYEQYFGPGTRLTVT.

The chain employs TRBV7-8 and TRBJ1-1, with unresolved D. The V end was cut by 5 bases, the J end by 0 bases, with 10 bases between. There are 14 residues in the CDR3. Looked up from germline, CDR1 is SGHVS and CDR2 is FQNEAQ. The CDR3 loop is CASSQSLMNTEAFF. In DNA form, the CDR3 reads TGTGCCAGCAGCCAAAGTCTGATGAACACTGAAGCTTTCTTT.

The chain combines TRBV7-8 with TRBJ2-1; 8 positions match TRBD2. The V gene end was trimmed by 4 bases and the J gene end by 8 bases; junction bases not matched to a gene: 19. Per the germline V gene, CDR1 is SGHVS and CDR2 is FQNEAQ. The CDR3 runs to 18 residues. For the CDR3, the DNA is TGTGCCAGCAGCTCCCAACTGCCTGGAGCGGGAGATCGGTATGAGCAGTTCTTC. As protein: CASSSQLPGAGDRYEQFF.

The chain is built from TRBV6-2 or TRBV6-3 and TRBJ2-7, with 7 bases fitting TRBD2. Germline lookup yields CDR1 MNHEY and CDR2 SVGEGT. CDR3 length: 14 amino acids. After removal of 2 bases from V and 0 bases from J, the junction contained 1 base not matched to a gene. The DNA of the CDR3 is TGTGCCAGCAGTTACCAGCGGGGCTCCTACGAGCAGTACTTC. Encoded protein: CASSYQRGSYEQYF.

This clonotype has only a few counts. The V and J genes are TRBV5-6 and TRBJ2-2; 9 bases are shared with TRBD1. V dropped 3 bases and J dropped 3; count of bases not matched to a gene: 21. CDR3 size: 21 residues. Germline V gene lookup returns CDR1 SGHDT and CDR2 YYEEEE. The CDR3 here is CASSSHSVPTGGAQYTGELFF. The CDR3 nucleotides read TGTGCCAGCAGCTCCCACTCGGTCCCCACAGGGGGCGCCCAATACACCGGGGAGCTGTTTTTT.

This clonotype occurred many times. This chain links TRBV7-2 with TRBJ2-3, with a weak D call TRBD2 (6 bases). The CDR3 runs 13 residues. Germline V gives CDR1 SGHTA, CDR2 FQGNSA. V was trimmed by 5 bases and J by 6 bases, leaving 12 bases between them. The CDR3 spells CASSVGGSDTQYF. CDR3 DNA sequence: TGTGCCAGCAGCGTTGGGGGGTCGGATACGCAGTATTTT.

Only a few counts were recorded for this clonotype. The chain is built from TRBV20-1 and TRBJ2-2; D call uncertain. The V end lost 1 base, the J end lost 0 bases, and 18 bases lay between the germline ends. The germline V gene encodes CDR1 DFQATT and CDR2 SNEGSKA (reference sequence). This CDR3 contains 18 residues. Here the CDR3 DNA reads TGCAGTGCTAGAGTGTCGGCAGGCCCCCTTACGAACACCGGGGAGCTGTTTTTT. This encodes CSARVSAGPLTNTGELFF.

CDR3 DNA sequence: TGTGCCAGCAGCTTTCCGCGGGCCTTTGAAGCTTTCTTT. The encoded protein is CASSFPRAFEAFF. This chain uses TRBV7-8 with TRBJ1-1; D is undetermined. Germline CDR1 and CDR2: SGHVS and FQNEAQ. The CDR3 has 13 amino acids. V lost 3 bases, J lost 7 bases, and 12 bases lay in between.

The rearrangement links TRBV6-2 or TRBV6-3 to TRBJ2-7; TRBD2 matches at 9 bases. The germline CDR1 and CDR2 sequences are MNHEY and SVGEGT. V was pared by 7 bases and J by 3 bases, with 7 bases of the junction left unmatched. The CDR3 runs to 14 residues. CDR3 loop: CASTLGLAYYEQYF. In DNA, the CDR3 is TGTGCCAGCACCCTGGGACTAGCTTACTACGAGCAGTACTTC.

This clonotype was recorded only once. V and J are TRBV6-2 or TRBV6-3 and TRBJ1-1; D ambiguous. With 6 bases removed from V and 8 bases from J, the gap between germline ends came to 13 bases. Germline CDR1 MNHEY, CDR2 SVGEGT. This CDR3 has 12 amino acids. In nucleotides, the CDR3 is TGTGCCAGCAGCCATCAGACGGACGAAGCTTTCTTT. Amino acids: CASSHQTDEAFF.

V gene TRBV3-1 combines with J gene TRBJ1-1, with TRBD1 matching over 7 bases. This CDR3 comprises 15 residues. Germline CDR1 is LGHDT and CDR2 is YNNKEL (reference sequence). V dropped 3 bases and J dropped 1; count of bases not matched to a gene: 5. CDR3 sequence: CASSHVPGGNTEAFF. The CDR3 DNA reads as TGTGCCAGCAGCCATGTCCCAGGGGGGAACACTGAAGCTTTCTTT.

This rearrangement joins TRBV12-3 or TRBV12-4 to TRBJ2-5, with TRBD1 matching over 9 bases. This CDR3 is 16 amino acids long. Unmatched junction bases numbered 6, after V lost 4 bases and J lost 0 bases. The CDR3 DNA sequence: TGTGCCAGCAGTTACAGGGGGCGTAGACACCAAGAGACCCAGTACTTC. Protein: CASSYRGRRHQETQYF.

This clonotype came up a few times. The chain employs TRBV4-1 and TRBJ2-1; unclear D gene. The CDR3 consists of 13 residues. CDR1 and CDR2 (germline): MGHRA, YSYEKL. Trimming removed 4 bases from V and 8 bases from J, with 12 bases in between. The CDR3 nucleotides read TGCGCCAGCAGCCCTAACCTAGTCCATGAGCAGTTCTTC. The encoded protein is CASSPNLVHEQFF.